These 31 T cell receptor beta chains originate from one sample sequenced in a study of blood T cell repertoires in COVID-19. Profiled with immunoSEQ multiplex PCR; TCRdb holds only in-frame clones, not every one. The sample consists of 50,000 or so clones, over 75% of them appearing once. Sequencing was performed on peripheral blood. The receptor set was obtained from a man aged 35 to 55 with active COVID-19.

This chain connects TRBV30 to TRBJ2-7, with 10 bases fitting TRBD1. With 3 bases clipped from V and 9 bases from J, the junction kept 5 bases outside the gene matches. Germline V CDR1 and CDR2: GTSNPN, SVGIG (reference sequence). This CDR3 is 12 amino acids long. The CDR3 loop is CAWSGTGEVQYF. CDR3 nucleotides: TGTGCCTGGAGCGGGACAGGGGAGGTGCAGTACTTC.

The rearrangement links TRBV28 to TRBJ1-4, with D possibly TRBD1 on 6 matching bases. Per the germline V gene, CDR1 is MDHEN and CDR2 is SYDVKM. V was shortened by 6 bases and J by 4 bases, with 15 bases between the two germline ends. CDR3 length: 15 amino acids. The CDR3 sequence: CASRAGGGNNEKLFF. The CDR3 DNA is TGTGCCAGCAGGGCGGGGGGCGGAAATAATGAAAAACTGTTTTTT.

The CDR3 protein is CASSWGGGDSPLHF. As DNA, the CDR3 is TGTGCCAGCAGTTGGGGGGGAGGGGATTCACCCCTCCACTTT. V and J are TRBV28 and TRBJ1-6; D is possibly TRBD1 (5 bases). The CDR3 is made up of 14 amino acids. Trimming took off 4 bases at V and 8 bases at J, with 12 bases between the two ends. The germline V gene encodes CDR1 MDHEN and CDR2 SYDVKM. The whole variable domain, filled in from reference TRBV28 and TRBJ1-6, reads DVKVTQSSRYLVKRTGEKVFLECVQDMDHENMFWYRQDPGLGLRLIYFSYDVKMKEKGDIPEGYSVSREKKERFSLILESASTNQTSMYLCASSWGGGDSPLHFGNGTRLTVT.

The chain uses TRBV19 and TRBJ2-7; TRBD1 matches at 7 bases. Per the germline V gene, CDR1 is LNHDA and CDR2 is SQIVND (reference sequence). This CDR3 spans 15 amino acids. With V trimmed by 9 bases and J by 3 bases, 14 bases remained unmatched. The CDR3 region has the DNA TGTGCCAGCCAGGAGTCTCCGGGACAGAACTACGAGCAGTACTTC. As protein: CASQESPGQNYEQYF.

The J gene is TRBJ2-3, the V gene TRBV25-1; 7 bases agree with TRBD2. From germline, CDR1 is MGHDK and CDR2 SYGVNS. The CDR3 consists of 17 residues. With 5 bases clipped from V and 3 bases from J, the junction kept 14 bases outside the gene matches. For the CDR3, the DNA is TGTGCCAGCAGTCCCTTAATGGGCGGGAGAGGAACAGATACGCAGTATTTT. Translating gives CASSPLMGGRGTDTQYF.

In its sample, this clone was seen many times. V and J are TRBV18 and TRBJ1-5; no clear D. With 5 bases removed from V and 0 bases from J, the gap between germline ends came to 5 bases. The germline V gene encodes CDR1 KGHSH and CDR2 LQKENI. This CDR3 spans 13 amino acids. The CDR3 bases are TGTGCCAGCTCAGGAGATAGCAATCAGCCCCAGCATTTT. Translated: CASSGDSNQPQHF.

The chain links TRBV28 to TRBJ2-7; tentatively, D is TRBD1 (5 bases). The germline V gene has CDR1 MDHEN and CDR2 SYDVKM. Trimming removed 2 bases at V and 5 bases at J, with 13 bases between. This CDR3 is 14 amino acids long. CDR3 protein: CASSLRAGWDEQYF. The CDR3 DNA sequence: TGTGCCAGCAGTTTAAGGGCAGGGTGGGACGAGCAGTACTTC.

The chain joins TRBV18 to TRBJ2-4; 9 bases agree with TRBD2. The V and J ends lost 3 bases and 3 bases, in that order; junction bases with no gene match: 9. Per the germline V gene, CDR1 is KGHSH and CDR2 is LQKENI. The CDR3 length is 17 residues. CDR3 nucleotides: TGTGCCAGCTCACCTTTTAGCGGGAGCAGAAGCAAAAACATTCAGTACTTC. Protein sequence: CASSPFSGSRSKNIQYF.

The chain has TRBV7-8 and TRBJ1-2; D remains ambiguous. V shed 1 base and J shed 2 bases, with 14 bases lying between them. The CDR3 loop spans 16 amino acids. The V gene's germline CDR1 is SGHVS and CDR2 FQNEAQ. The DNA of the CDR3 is TGTGCCAGCAGCTTAGTAGGCGGCTTCATGAACTATGGCTACACCTTC. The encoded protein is CASSLVGGFMNYGYTF.

The CDR3 region is CASSFGGADNEQFF. CDR3 sequence (DNA): TGTGCCAGCAGTTTTGGGGGGGCCGACAATGAGCAGTTCTTC. J is TRBJ2-1 and V is TRBV27; D might be TRBD2 (7 bases). In germline, CDR1 is MNHEY, CDR2 SMNVEV (reference sequence). The CDR3 runs 14 residues. V shed 3 bases and J shed 5 bases, with 11 bases lying between them.

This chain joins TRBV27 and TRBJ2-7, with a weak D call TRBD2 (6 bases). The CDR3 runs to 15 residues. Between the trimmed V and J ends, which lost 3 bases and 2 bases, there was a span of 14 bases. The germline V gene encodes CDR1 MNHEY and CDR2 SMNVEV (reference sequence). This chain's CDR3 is CASSLNGSPPYEQYF. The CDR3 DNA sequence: TGTGCCAGCAGTTTGAACGGGAGTCCGCCCTACGAGCAGTACTTC.

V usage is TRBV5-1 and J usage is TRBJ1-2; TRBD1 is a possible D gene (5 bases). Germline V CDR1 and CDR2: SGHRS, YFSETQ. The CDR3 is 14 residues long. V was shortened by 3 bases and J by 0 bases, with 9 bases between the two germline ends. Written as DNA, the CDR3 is TGCGCCAGCAGCTCCACGACAGCTAACTATGGCTACACCTTC. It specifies CASSSTTANYGYTF.

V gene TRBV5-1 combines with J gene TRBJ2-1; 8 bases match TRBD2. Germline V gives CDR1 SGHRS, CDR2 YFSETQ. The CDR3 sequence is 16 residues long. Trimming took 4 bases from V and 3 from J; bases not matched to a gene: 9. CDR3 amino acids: CASSPGAGGYYNEQFF. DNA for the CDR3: TGCGCCAGCAGCCCGGGTGCGGGAGGATACTACAATGAGCAGTTCTTC.

The chain's CDR3 is CASSQEGGTGTGSQPQHF. CDR3 bases: TGCGCCAGCAGCCAAGAAGGGGGGACCGGGACAGGGTCTCAGCCCCAGCATTTT. This chain uses TRBV4-1 with TRBJ1-5; TRBD1 matches at 9 bases. Germline assignment: CDR1 MGHRA and CDR2 YSYEKL. V lost 0 bases to trimming and J lost 6 bases; unmatched junction nucleotides: 12. This CDR3 has 18 amino acids.

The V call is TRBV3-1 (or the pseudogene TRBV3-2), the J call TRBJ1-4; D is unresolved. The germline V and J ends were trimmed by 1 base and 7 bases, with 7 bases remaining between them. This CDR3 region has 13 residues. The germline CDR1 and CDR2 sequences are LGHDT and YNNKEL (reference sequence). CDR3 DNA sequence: TGTGCCAGCAGCCAAGCCCCGAGTGAAAAACTGTTTTTT. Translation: CASSQAPSEKLFF.

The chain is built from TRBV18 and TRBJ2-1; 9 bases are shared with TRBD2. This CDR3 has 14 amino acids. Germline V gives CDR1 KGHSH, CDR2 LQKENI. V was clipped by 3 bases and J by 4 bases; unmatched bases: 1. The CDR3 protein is CASSPLAGYNEQFF. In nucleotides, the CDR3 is TGTGCCAGCTCACCGCTAGCGGGATACAATGAGCAGTTCTTC.

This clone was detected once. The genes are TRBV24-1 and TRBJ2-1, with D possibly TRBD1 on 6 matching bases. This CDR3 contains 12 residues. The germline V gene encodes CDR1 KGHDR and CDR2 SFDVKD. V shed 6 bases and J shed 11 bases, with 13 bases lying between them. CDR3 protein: CATSLGTLKQFF. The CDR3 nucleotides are TGTGCCACCAGTCTCGGGACATTAAAGCAGTTCTTC.

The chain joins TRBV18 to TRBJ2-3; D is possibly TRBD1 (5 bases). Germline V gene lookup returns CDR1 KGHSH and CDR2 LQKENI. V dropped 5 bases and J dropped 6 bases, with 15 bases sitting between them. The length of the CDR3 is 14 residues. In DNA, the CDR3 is TGTGCCAGCTCAGGTCAGGGTTTAACGGATACGCAGTATTTT. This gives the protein CASSGQGLTDTQYF.

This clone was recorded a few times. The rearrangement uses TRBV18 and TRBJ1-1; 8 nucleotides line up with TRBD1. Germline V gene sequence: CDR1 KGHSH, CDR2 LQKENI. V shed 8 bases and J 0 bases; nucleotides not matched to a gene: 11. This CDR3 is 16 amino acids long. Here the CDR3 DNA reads TGTGCCAGCGACACGGGGGCAGGGGGCATGAACACTGAAGCTTTCTTT. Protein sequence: CASDTGAGGMNTEAFF.

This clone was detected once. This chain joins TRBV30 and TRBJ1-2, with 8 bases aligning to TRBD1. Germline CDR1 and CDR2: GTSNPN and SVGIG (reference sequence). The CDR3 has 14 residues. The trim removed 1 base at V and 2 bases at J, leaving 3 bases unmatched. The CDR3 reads CAWSGDRRNYGYTF. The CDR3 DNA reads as TGTGCCTGGAGTGGGGACAGGCGGAACTATGGCTACACCTTC.

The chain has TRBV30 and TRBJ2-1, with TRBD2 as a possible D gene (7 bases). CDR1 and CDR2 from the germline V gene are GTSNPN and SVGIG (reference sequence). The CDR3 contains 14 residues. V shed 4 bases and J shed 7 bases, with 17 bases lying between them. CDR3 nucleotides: TGTGCCTGGACTAGGGGGGGTCCCTTGAATGAGCAGTTCTTC. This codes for CAWTRGGPLNEQFF.

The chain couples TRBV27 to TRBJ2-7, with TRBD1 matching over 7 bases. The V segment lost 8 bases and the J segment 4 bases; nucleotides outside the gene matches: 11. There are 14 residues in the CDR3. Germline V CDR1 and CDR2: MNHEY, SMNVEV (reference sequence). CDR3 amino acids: CASSQGFYWYEQYF. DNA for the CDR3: TGTGCCAGCTCACAGGGGTTTTATTGGTACGAGCAGTACTTC.

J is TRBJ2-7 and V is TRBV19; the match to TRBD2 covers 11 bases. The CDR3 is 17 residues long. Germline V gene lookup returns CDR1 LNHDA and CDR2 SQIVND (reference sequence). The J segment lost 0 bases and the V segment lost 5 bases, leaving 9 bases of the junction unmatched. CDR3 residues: CASSRLAGQGDSYEQYF. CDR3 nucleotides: TGTGCCAGTAGTCGACTAGCGGGACAAGGGGACTCCTACGAGCAGTACTTC.

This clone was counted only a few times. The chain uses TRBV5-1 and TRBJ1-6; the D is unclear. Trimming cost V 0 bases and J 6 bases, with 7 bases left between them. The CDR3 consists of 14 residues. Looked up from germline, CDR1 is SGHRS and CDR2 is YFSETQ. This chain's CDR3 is CASSLVRSNSPLHF. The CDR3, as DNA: TGCGCCAGCAGCTTGGTACGGAGTAATTCACCCCTCCACTTT.

This CDR3 reads CASSPGTSGTHEQYF. CDR3 sequence (DNA): TGTGCCAGCTCACCAGGGACTAGCGGGACACACGAGCAGTACTTC. The chain combines TRBV18 with TRBJ2-7; 13 bases are shared with TRBD2. The CDR3 consists of 15 residues. Germline V CDR1 and CDR2: KGHSH, LQKENI. The J segment lost 5 bases and the V segment lost 2 bases, leaving 3 bases of the junction unmatched.

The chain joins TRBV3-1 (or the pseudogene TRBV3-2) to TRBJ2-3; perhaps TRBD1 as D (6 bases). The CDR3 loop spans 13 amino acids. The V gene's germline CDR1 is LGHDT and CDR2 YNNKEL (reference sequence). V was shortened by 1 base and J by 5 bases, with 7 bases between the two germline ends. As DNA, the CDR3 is TGTGCCAGCAGCCAAGGACAGGAAGATACGCAGTATTTT. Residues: CASSQGQEDTQYF.

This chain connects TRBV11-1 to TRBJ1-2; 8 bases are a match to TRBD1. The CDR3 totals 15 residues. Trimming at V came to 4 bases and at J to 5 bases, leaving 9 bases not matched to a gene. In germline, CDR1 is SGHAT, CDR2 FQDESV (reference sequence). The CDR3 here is CASSSDSRGRYGYTF. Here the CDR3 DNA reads TGTGCCAGCAGCTCCGACTCCAGGGGGCGGTATGGCTACACCTTC. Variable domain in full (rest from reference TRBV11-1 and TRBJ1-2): EAEVAQSPRYKITEKSQAVAFWCDPISGHATLYWYRQILGQGPELLVQFQDESVVDDSQLPKDRFSAERLKGVDSTLKIQPAELGDSAMYLCASSSDSRGRYGYTFGSGTRLTVV.

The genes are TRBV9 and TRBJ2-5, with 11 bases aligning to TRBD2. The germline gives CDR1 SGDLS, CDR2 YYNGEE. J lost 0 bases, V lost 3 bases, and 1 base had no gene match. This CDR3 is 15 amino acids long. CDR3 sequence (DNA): TGTGCCAGCAGCGCGGGACTAGCGGACCAAGAGACCCAGTACTTC. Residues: CASSAGLADQETQYF.

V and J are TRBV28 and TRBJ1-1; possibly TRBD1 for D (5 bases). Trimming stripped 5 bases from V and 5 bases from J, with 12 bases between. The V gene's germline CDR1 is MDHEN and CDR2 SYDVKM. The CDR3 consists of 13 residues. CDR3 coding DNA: TGTGCCAGCAGTCCGGGGGGAAAAACTGAAGCTTTCTTT. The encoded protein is CASSPGGKTEAFF.

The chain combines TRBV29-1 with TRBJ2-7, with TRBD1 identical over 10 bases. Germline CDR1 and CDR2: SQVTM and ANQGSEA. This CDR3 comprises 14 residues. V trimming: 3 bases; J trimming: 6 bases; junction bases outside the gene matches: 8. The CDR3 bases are TGCAGCGTTGACCCCGGGACAGGGGCGATCGAGCAGTACTTC. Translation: CSVDPGTGAIEQYF.

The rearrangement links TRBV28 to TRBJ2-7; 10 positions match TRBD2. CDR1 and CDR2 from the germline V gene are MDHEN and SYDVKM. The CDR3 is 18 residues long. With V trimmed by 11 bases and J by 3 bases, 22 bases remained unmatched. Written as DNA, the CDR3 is TGTGCCCCCGGGCGAAAAGCGGGAGGGCCAAATGACTTCTACGAGCAGTACTTC. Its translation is CAPGRKAGGPNDFYEQYF.